Following are 20 T cell receptor beta chains from one sample sequenced in a study of Ad26.COV2.S vaccination and SARS-CoV-2 variants. Assay used: immunoSEQ multiplex PCR; TCRdb lists only in-frame clones, some missing. The sample includes about 400,000 clones, about nine tenths of them seen just once. Treatment of the sample: approximately 18 received Ad26.COV2.S at low or high dose, single or two shots; about 5 received placebo; per-sample allocation not given. Samples came from day 63 after the first vaccine or placebo injection. This specimen was peripheral blood, taken in a trial of Ad26.COV2.S vaccine versus placebo. These receptors were taken from a person between 18 and 60 years old who received the Ad26.COV2.S COVID-19 vaccine or a placebo.

The chain joins TRBV6-5 to TRBJ2-7, with 10 bases that match TRBD1. V lost 2 bases to trimming and J lost 3 bases; unmatched junction nucleotides: 7. There are 16 residues in the CDR3. Germline V CDR1 and CDR2: MNHEY, SVGAGI. CDR3 DNA: TGTGCCAGCAGTTACCGGTGGACAGGGGGGGTCTACGAGCAGTACTTC. Translating it yields CASSYRWTGGVYEQYF.

The chain uses TRBV7-9 and TRBJ2-7, with 11 bases matching TRBD1. Germline V CDR1 and CDR2: SEHNR, FQNEAQ (reference sequence). The CDR3 has 15 amino acids. J lost 3 bases, V lost 5 bases, and 6 bases had no gene match. CDR3 in DNA: TGTGCCAGCAGCCCACGGACAGGGGGCAACTACGAGCAGTACTTC. Translated, it gives CASSPRTGGNYEQYF.

The V call is TRBV2, the J call TRBJ2-3; D gene unclear. CDR1 and CDR2 (germline): SNHLY, FYNNEI. The CDR3 length is 15 residues. Trimming left V 11 bases short and J 4 bases short, with 22 bases between. The CDR3 nucleotides read TGTGCCTCCGAAGCCGGGCGGCTGAGGTCAGATACGCAGTATTTT. It codes for CASEAGRLRSDTQYF.

The chain links TRBV5-1 to TRBJ2-1, with D unresolved. Between the trimmed V and J ends, which lost 0 bases and 8 bases, there was a span of 12 bases. This CDR3 spans 14 amino acids. The V gene's germline CDR1 is SGHRS and CDR2 YFSETQ. The CDR3 DNA follows: TGCGCCAGCAGCTTGGGAGGAACGTTCGATGAGCAGTTCTTC. Amino acid sequence: CASSLGGTFDEQFF.

The chain combines TRBV9 with TRBJ2-1; 8 positions match TRBD2. Germline values: CDR1 SGDLS, CDR2 YYNGEE. The CDR3 is 15 residues long. V gave up 2 bases and J gave up 3 bases; unmatched junction bases: 4. The chain's CDR3 is CASSVSGGHYNEQFF. CDR3 in DNA: TGTGCCAGCAGCGTGTCGGGGGGGCACTACAATGAGCAGTTCTTC.

This clone was detected only a few times. The gene calls are TRBV2 and TRBJ1-1; no definite D call. Trimming took off 0 bases at V and 3 bases at J, with 14 bases between the two ends. CDR1 is SNHLY, CDR2 FYNNEI, per germline. The length of the CDR3 is 16 residues. The CDR3 DNA is TGTGCCAGCAGTGAAGCGCTGGGGTATTGGGACACTGAAGCTTTCTTT. The encoded protein is CASSEALGYWDTEAFF.

This chain uses TRBV4-3 with TRBJ2-7; D gene ambiguous. CDR3 size: 15 residues. Between the trimmed V and J ends, which lost 2 bases and 0 bases, there was a span of 11 bases. Germline assignment: CDR1 LGHNA and CDR2 YSLEER. This CDR3 reads CASSQSGISSYEQYF. CDR3 sequence (DNA): TGCGCCAGCAGCCAATCAGGCATCAGCTCCTACGAGCAGTACTTC.

The gene calls are TRBV27 and TRBJ1-2; unclear D gene. CDR1 is MNHEY and CDR2 is SMNVEV in the germline V gene (reference sequence). There are 14 residues in the CDR3. Trimming stripped 7 bases from V and 3 bases from J, with 15 bases between. The CDR3 DNA reads TGTGCCAGCACCACCCGGCCGGGATACTATGGCTACACCTTC. Translating gives CASTTRPGYYGYTF.

This chain connects TRBV5-1 to TRBJ2-1; D is possibly TRBD1 (5 bases). CDR1 and CDR2 from the germline V gene are SGHRS and YFSETQ. This CDR3 is 15 amino acids long. V lost 2 bases and J 6 bases, leaving 15 bases between the germline ends. The CDR3 nucleotides read TGCGCCAGCAGCTTACAGGAGCCAAGACTCAATGAGCAGTTCTTC. Protein: CASSLQEPRLNEQFF.

The chain has TRBV5-6 and TRBJ1-2; D call uncertain. The CDR3 covers 12 residues. V shed 0 bases and J shed 6 bases, with 6 bases lying between them. Germline lookup yields CDR1 SGHDT and CDR2 YYEEEE. CDR3: CASSLAGNGYTF. CDR3 nucleotide sequence: TGTGCCAGCAGCTTGGCAGGTAATGGCTACACCTTC.

This clone appeared once. V usage is TRBV12-3 or TRBV12-4 and J usage is TRBJ1-2; D unclear. The CDR3 totals 12 residues. The V end lost 4 bases, the J end lost 1 base, and 4 bases lay between the germline ends. The CDR3 loop reads CASSSVNYGYTF. The DNA of the CDR3 is TGTGCCAGCAGTTCGGTTAACTATGGCTACACCTTC.

This chain uses TRBV27 with TRBJ2-7; 10 bases line up with TRBD2. CDR1 is MNHEY, CDR2 SMNVEV, per germline (reference sequence). This CDR3 contains 18 residues. Trimming at V came to 2 bases and at J to 0 bases, leaving 10 bases not matched to a gene. As DNA, the CDR3 is TGTGCCAGCAGTTTAAAGTTTCTAGCGGGGGCGAACTCCTACGAGCAGTACTTC. Its protein is CASSLKFLAGANSYEQYF.

This clone showed up just once. The V gene is TRBV11-2, the J gene TRBJ1-1, with D possibly matching TRBD1 (5 bases). Deletions cut 0 bases from V and 3 bases from J, with 26 bases between. Germline CDR1 SGHAT, CDR2 FQNNGV. The CDR3 extends over 20 amino acids. CDR3 coding DNA: TGTGCCAGCAGCTTAGATGCCTCAGGGTTGCAGAATTTTCGAGACACTGAAGCTTTCTTT. As protein: CASSLDASGLQNFRDTEAFF. The full variable domain, with the rest looked up from reference TRBV11-2 and TRBJ1-1, is EAGVAQSPRYKIIEKRQSVAFWCNPISGHATLYWYQQILGQGPKLLIQFQNNGVVDDSQLPKDRFSAERLKGVDSTLKIQPAKLEDSAVYLCASSLDASGLQNFRDTEAFFGQGTRLTVV.

V usage is TRBV27 and J usage is TRBJ2-1; no definite D call. Deletions cut 5 bases from V and 1 base from J, with 6 bases between. Germline CDR1 and CDR2: MNHEY and SMNVEV (reference sequence). This CDR3 comprises 13 residues. This chain's CDR3 is CASSGPSYNEQFF. Here the CDR3 DNA reads TGTGCCAGCAGTGGCCCTTCCTACAATGAGCAGTTCTTC.

This chain's CDR3 is CASSPRQLHNSPLHF. The DNA of the CDR3 is TGTGCCAGCAGCCCCCGACAGCTCCATAATTCACCCCTCCACTTT. The rearrangement uses TRBV9 and TRBJ1-6; D perhaps matches TRBD1 (5 bases). Germline V gives CDR1 SGDLS, CDR2 YYNGEE. CDR3 length equals 15 residues. Trimming took off 4 bases at V and 5 bases at J, with 13 bases between the two ends.

The chain recombines TRBV15 with TRBJ1-4; D is perhaps TRBD1 (5 bases). Looked up from germline, CDR1 is LNHNV and CDR2 is YYDKDF (reference sequence). This CDR3 has 16 amino acids. Trimming left V 3 bases short and J 6 bases short, with 17 bases between. The CDR3 region has the DNA TGTGCCACCAGCAGTCAGGACATCCTAGCCCATGAAAAACTGTTTTTT. It yields the protein CATSSQDILAHEKLFF.

The chain joins TRBV19 to TRBJ2-3, with 9 bases lining up with TRBD2. CDR3 length: 15 amino acids. V was clipped by 5 bases and J by 1 base; unmatched bases: 4. Germline V lookup: CDR1 LNHDA, CDR2 SQIVND (reference sequence). The CDR3 coding sequence is TGTGCCAGTAGTCAATTAGCGGGGGGCACAGATACGCAGTATTTT. It encodes CASSQLAGGTDTQYF.

The chain uses TRBV7-8 and TRBJ2-2; D tentatively fits TRBD1 or TRBD2 (5 bases each). The CDR3 is 16 amino acids. CDR1 and CDR2 from the germline V gene are SGHVS and FQNEAQ. V lost 0 bases to trimming and J lost 4 bases, with 12 bases between them. This chain's CDR3 is CASSLAQRGRTGELFF. The CDR3, as DNA: TGTGCCAGCAGCTTAGCGCAGAGGGGCCGCACCGGGGAGCTGTTTTTT.

The chain uses TRBV7-8 and TRBJ2-1; D call uncertain. Germline CDR1 reads SGHVS; CDR2 reads FQNEAQ. The CDR3 is made up of 12 amino acids. The ends were cut back, 2 bases at V and 6 bases at J, with 5 bases in the middle. CDR3 DNA: TGTGCCAGCAGCTTACCCTTCAATGAGCAGTTCTTC. Its translation: CASSLPFNEQFF.

V usage is TRBV5-6 and J usage is TRBJ1-3; tentatively, D is TRBD1 (5 bases). The CDR3 is 16 amino acids. Germline assignment: CDR1 SGHDT and CDR2 YYEEEE. V was shortened by 1 base and J by 3 bases, with 14 bases between the two germline ends. The CDR3 is CASSLYRQLYGNTIYF. The CDR3 DNA reads as TGTGCCAGCAGCTTGTATCGACAGTTGTATGGAAACACCATATATTTT. Based on the CDR3 plus reference TRBV5-6 and TRBJ1-3, the full variable domain is DAGVTQSPTHLIKTRGQQVTLRCSPKSGHDTVSWYQQALGQGPQFIFQYYEEEERQRGNFPDRFSGHQFPNYSSELNVNALLLGDSALYLCASSLYRQLYGNTIYFGEGSWLTVV.